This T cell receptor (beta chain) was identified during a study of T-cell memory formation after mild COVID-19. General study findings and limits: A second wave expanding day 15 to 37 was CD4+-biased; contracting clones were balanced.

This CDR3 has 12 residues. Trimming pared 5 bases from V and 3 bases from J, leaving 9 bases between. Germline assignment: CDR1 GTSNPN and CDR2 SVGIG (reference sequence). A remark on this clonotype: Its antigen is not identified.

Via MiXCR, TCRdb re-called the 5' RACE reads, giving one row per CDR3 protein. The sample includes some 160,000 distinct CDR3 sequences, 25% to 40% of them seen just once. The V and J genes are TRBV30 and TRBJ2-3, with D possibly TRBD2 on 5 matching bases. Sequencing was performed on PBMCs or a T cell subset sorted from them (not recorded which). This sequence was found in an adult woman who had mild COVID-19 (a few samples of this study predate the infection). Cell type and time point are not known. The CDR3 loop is CAWRGPTDTQYF. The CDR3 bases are TGTGCCTGGCGAGGGCCAACAGATACGCAGTATTTT.